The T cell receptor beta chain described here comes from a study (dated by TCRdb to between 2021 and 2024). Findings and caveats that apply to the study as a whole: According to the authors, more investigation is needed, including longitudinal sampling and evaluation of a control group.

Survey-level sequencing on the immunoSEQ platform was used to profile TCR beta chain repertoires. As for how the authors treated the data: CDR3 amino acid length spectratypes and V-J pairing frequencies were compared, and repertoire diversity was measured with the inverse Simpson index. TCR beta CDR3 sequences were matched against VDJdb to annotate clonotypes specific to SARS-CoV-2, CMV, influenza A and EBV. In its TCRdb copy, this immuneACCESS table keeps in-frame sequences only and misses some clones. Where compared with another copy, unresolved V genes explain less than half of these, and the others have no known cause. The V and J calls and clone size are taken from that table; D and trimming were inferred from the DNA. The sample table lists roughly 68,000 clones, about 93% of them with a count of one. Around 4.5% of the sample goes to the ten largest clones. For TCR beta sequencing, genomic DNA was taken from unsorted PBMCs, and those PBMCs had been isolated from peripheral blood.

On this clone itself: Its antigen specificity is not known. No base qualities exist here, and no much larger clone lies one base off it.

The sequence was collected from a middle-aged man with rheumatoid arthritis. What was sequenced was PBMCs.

The sequenced DNA: TGTGCCAGCAGCTTAGTGGCTAGCGGAACCTACAATGAGCAGTTCTTC. Its translation reads: CASSLVASGTYNEQFF. The chain employs TRBV7-8 and TRBJ2-1, and 7 junctional nucleotides match TRBD2. The junction shows trimming of 1 base on V and 2 bases on J, and the gene matches do not reach 5 bases of it. The cysteine opens and the phenylalanine closes a CDR3 of 16 amino acids. Here the CDR3 DNA is all that survives: 48 bases in frame from base 1. As encoded in the germline V gene, CDR1 is SGHVS while CDR2 is FQNEAQ.